This T cell receptor beta chain was recovered during a study of T-cell memory formation after mild COVID-19. Study-level background: In these data, TCR clusters were largely donor specific.

TCRdb used MiXCR to reprocess the 5' RACE reads, holding one entry per CDR3 protein. Of around 130,000 distinct CDR3 sequences in the sample, around 6.3% were seen once. CDR1 and CDR2 (germline): GTSNPN, SVGIG (reference sequence). The V and J ends lost 0 bases and 6 bases respectively, with 10 bases between them. The CDR3 covers 13 residues. This clonotype came up many times. Its antigen is still unknown. Study results and limitations: A balance of CD4 and CD8 characterized clones contracting day 15 to 85, whereas later expanders leaned CD4+.

The receptor's source is an adult woman who had mild COVID-19 (a few samples of this study predate the infection). Cell type and time point are not known. V and J are TRBV30 and TRBJ2-3; D is unclear. The sequenced sample consisted of PBMCs or a T cell subset sorted from them (not recorded which). CDR3 in amino acids: CAWSVRIRDTQYF. CDR3 nucleotides: TGTGCCTGGAGTGTACGTATCAGGGATACGCAGTATTTT.